The rows below give T cell receptor beta chains drawn from one sample of a study of blood T cell repertoires in COVID-19. The data were produced by immunoSEQ multiplex PCR, yet TCRdb's version contains in-frame clones alone and is incomplete. This sample carries about 82,000 clones, about four fifths of them seen once, and the ten largest clones take more than 10%. The sample was peripheral blood. The receptors here all came from a woman in her 40s with active or convalescent COVID-19. The CDR3 runs from the conserved cysteine through the conserved F or W.

v_call: TRBV10-3; cdr3_length: 13; cdr3_aa: CAISARSGDTQYF
v_call: TRBV21-1; cdr3_length: 19; cdr3_aa: CASSNKGIGTDDGKNIQYF
v_call: TRBV3-1/TRBV3-2; cdr3_length: 14; cdr3_aa: CASSPWTGEETQYF
v_call: TRBV5-8; cdr3_length: 14; cdr3_aa: CASRKLAVTDTQYF
v_call: TRBV19; cdr3_length: 11; cdr3_aa: CASRSPYEQYF
v_call: TRBV10-1; cdr3_length: 15; cdr3_aa: CASRLTSGRRDTQYF
v_call: TRBV4-1; cdr3_length: 14; cdr3_aa: CASSQDRPGGTQYF
v_call: TRBV30; cdr3_length: 12; cdr3_aa: CAWSVQRGPQHF
v_call: TRBV6-6; cdr3_length: 14; cdr3_aa: CASSYNSGNTEAFF
v_call: TRBV27; cdr3_length: 14; cdr3_aa: CASSPGGFNQPQHF
v_call: TRBV29-1; cdr3_length: 12; cdr3_aa: CSVDLYQETQYF
v_call: TRBV6-5; cdr3_length: 14; cdr3_aa: CASRPRQGYQPQHF
v_call: TRBV21-1; cdr3_length: 14; cdr3_aa: CASSKRRGRDGYTF
v_call: TRBV7-3; cdr3_length: 14; cdr3_aa: CASRNPPGNPTLHF
v_call: TRBV29-1; cdr3_length: 13; cdr3_aa: CSVAVYSSYEQYF